The 5 T cell receptor beta chains presented below share a single source sample, sequenced in a study of shared clonotypes between healthy human individuals (dated by TCRdb to between 2020 and 2021). Preparation of the library involved the immunoSEQ multiplex PCR assay. TCRdb carries this immuneACCESS record with in-frame sequences only. Its versions omit some clonotypes, under half of them owing to an unresolved V gene in the studies checked, with the rest unexplained. In this sample the table shows 300,000 to 400,000 clones, around 72% of which occur a single time. The top ten clones comprise 10% of the sample. Source material: memory CD4+ T cells sorted from blood. Read against the paper, the sample's cell subset or site label means: CD45RA-negative fraction. Receptors originate from a man in his thirties or forties in good health.

This clone has more than one count but fewer than ten. Other DNA sequences in the sample encode the same CDR3. V gene TRBV28 combines with J gene TRBJ2-7, with D unresolved. The germline V gene encodes CDR1 MDHEN and CDR2 SYDVKM. The CDR3 sequence is 12 residues long. With 3 bases removed from V and 4 bases from J, the gap between germline ends came to 7 bases. The CDR3 nucleotides are TGTGCCAGCAGTTTTCTGCTGTACGAGCAGTACTTC. It yields the protein CASSFLLYEQYF.

V gene TRBV29-1 combines with J gene TRBJ2-2, with 8 bases aligning to TRBD1. CDR3 length: 15 residues. The germline CDR1 and CDR2 sequences are SQVTM and ANQGSEA. After removal of 6 bases from V and 4 bases from J, the junction contained 10 bases not matched to a gene. CDR3 sequence: CSVGPGTGVTGELFF. The CDR3 DNA follows: TGCAGCGTGGGACCGGGGACAGGAGTCACCGGGGAGCTGTTTTTT.

The chain employs TRBV6-5 and TRBJ2-2; TRBD1 matches at 8 bases. Germline loops: CDR1 MNHEY, CDR2 SVGAGI. With 2 bases clipped from V and 7 bases from J, the junction kept 3 bases outside the gene matches. The length of the CDR3 is 14 residues. CDR3 sequence (DNA): TGTGCCAGCAGTTACGGACAGGGATTCGGGGAGCTGTTTTTT. This sequence encodes CASSYGQGFGELFF.

The chain joins TRBV6-6 to TRBJ1-1, with a tentative D call TRBD1 (6 bases). V shed 6 bases and J shed 3 bases, with 11 bases lying between them. The germline gives CDR1 MNHNY, CDR2 SVGAGI (reference sequence). This CDR3 has 13 residues. The CDR3 spells CASSTTGDTEAFF. The CDR3 bases are TGTGCCAGCAGCACGACAGGAGACACTGAAGCTTTCTTT.

V and J are TRBV5-8 and TRBJ2-3; D might be TRBD2 (5 bases). V was pared by 0 bases and J by 2 bases, with 10 bases between. CDR3 length equals 15 residues. Per germline, CDR1 SGHTS and CDR2 YDEGEE. The CDR3 DNA reads TGTGCCAGCAGCTTGGGACTAACGGACACAGATACGCAGTATTTT. Protein product: CASSLGLTDTDTQYF.